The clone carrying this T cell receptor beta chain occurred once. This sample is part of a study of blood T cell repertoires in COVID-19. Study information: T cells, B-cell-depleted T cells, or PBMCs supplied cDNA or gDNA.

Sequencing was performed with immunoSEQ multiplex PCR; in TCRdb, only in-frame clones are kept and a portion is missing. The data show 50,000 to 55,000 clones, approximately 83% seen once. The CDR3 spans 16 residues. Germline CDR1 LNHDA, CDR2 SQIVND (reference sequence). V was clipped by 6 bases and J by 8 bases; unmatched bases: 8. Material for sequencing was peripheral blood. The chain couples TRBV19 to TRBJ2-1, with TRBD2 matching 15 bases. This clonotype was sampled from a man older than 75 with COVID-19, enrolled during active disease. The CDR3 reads CASSLGTSGRPDEQFF. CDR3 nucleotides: TGTGCCAGTAGCCTTGGGACTAGCGGGAGGCCGGATGAGCAGTTCTTC.